The clone carrying this T cell receptor (beta chain) was detected only a few times. This entry comes from a study of glioma-infiltrating T cells after dendritic cell vaccination. This table comes from immunoSEQ multiplex PCR, and its TCRdb copy is limited to in-frame clones, with some not included. The sample has 95,000 to 110,000 clones, roughly 80% seen once; the top ten hold over 9.5%. The starting material was blood, obtained before dendritic cell vaccination. The receptor was isolated from a human donor with glioblastoma.

CDR3 nucleotides: TGTGCCAGCAGTGAAGTGGGAGGGACGGGAAAGCCCCAGCATTTT. Translating it yields CASSEVGGTGKPQHF. The chain joins TRBV2 to TRBJ1-5, with D possibly TRBD1 on 5 matching bases. The germline V gene encodes CDR1 SNHLY and CDR2 FYNNEI. This CDR3 has 15 residues. Trimming pared 1 base from V and 8 bases from J, leaving 15 bases between.